This is a list of T cell receptor beta chains from one sample in a study of blood T cell repertoires in COVID-19. Profiling relied on immunoSEQ multiplex PCR, and the TCRdb table lists in-frame clones only, not all of them. The repertoire holds approximately 470,000 clones, with approximately 86% as singletons. Specimen: PBMCs or T cells enriched from blood (not recorded which). Source of these receptors: a young woman who had recovered from COVID-19. Each CDR3 is given with its conserved first and last residue. The order of the fields is V gene, D gene, J gene, clone size, CDR3 DNA, CDR3 protein. D genes are given only for firm matches. The size of a clone is reported for some rows only, either as once, few or many, or as a class for expanded clones.

V: TRBV30
D: TRBD2
J: TRBJ2-7
size: -
DNA: TGTGCCTGGAGTGTAGGGACTAGCGGGGGGTACGAGCAGTACTTC
CDR3: CAWSVGTSGGYEQYF

V: TRBV2
D: TRBD2
J: TRBJ2-3
size: once
DNA: TGTGCCAGCAGTGTGGGACTAGCGGGGGGGGATACGCAGTATTTT
CDR3: CASSVGLAGGDTQYF

V: TRBV13
D: -
J: TRBJ2-2
size: -
DNA: TGTGCCAGCAGCTCCCCCCGGACCGGGGAGCTGTTTTTT
CDR3: CASSSPRTGELFF

V: TRBV9
D: -
J: TRBJ2-5
size: -
DNA: TGTGCCAGCAGCCGCGCTATTACCAAAGAGACCCAGTACTTC
CDR3: CASSRAITKETQYF

V: TRBV30
D: TRBD1
J: TRBJ2-7
size: -
DNA: TGTGCCTGGAACCCACGGACAGGGGGCGCCTACGAGCAGTACTTC
CDR3: CAWNPRTGGAYEQYF

V: TRBV19
D: TRBD1
J: TRBJ2-7
size: -
DNA: TGTGCCAGTAGCCTATCCGGGACAGGGAAGAACGAGCAGTACTTC
CDR3: CASSLSGTGKNEQYF

V: TRBV5-1
D: TRBD1
J: TRBJ1-6
size: -
DNA: TGCGCCAGCAGCCCCGGGACAGGGCGCGTGGATTCACCCCTCCACTTT
CDR3: CASSPGTGRVDSPLHF

V: TRBV7-9
D: -
J: TRBJ1-3
size: -
DNA: TGTGCCAGCAGCCTCCTATACCGGGATATCTCTGGAAACACCATATATTTT
CDR3: CASSLLYRDISGNTIYF

V: TRBV3-1/TRBV3-2
D: -
J: TRBJ1-4
size: -
DNA: TGTGCCAGCAGCCAAGATATCTCCGGGATTGAAAAACTGTTTTTT
CDR3: CASSQDISGIEKLFF

V: TRBV12-5
D: TRBD2
J: TRBJ2-2
size: -
DNA: TGTGCTAGTGGACGACTAGCGGGAAACACCGGGGAGCTGTTTTTT
CDR3: CASGRLAGNTGELFF

V: TRBV5-4
D: TRBD1
J: TRBJ2-2
size: -
DNA: TGTGCCAGCAGCTCGACAGGGGTTGGGTATATCGGGGAGCTGTTTTTT
CDR3: CASSSTGVGYIGELFF

V: TRBV2
D: -
J: TRBJ1-4
size: -
DNA: TGTGCCAGCAGATCGCAGGAAAAACTGTTTTTT
CDR3: CASRSQEKLFF

V: TRBV6-6
D: TRBD1
J: TRBJ1-5
size: -
DNA: TGTGCCAGCAGTCTGACAGGGGGAAGCAATCAGCCCCAGCATTTT
CDR3: CASSLTGGSNQPQHF

V: TRBV9
D: -
J: TRBJ2-3
size: -
DNA: TGTGCCAGCAGCGTAATGGGGGACTCACTCACAGATACGCAGTATTTT
CDR3: CASSVMGDSLTDTQYF

V: TRBV2
D: -
J: TRBJ1-5
size: few
DNA: TGTGCCAGCAGTGAGGGGGCTCGACAGCCCCAGCATTTT
CDR3: CASSEGARQPQHF

V: TRBV4-1
D: TRBD1
J: TRBJ1-2
size: few
DNA: TGCGCCAGCAGCCAAGGCCATACGAGGGGACAGGCCTTGGGCTACACCTTC
CDR3: CASSQGHTRGQALGYTF

V: TRBV18
D: TRBD2
J: TRBJ2-3
size: few
DNA: TGTGCCAGCTCACCCGTTCGTGGTAGCGGGCGCACAGATACGCAGTATTTT
CDR3: CASSPVRGSGRTDTQYF

V: TRBV4-1
D: TRBD1
J: TRBJ1-1
size: few
DNA: TGCGCCAGCAGCCCGCCGGGACAGGGAGCTGAAGCTTTCTTT
CDR3: CASSPPGQGAEAFF

V: TRBV7-6
D: -
J: TRBJ1-6
size: once
DNA: TGTGCCAGCAGCTCTATTCCGGGAGGAAATTCACCCCTCCACTTT
CDR3: CASSSIPGGNSPLHF

V: TRBV28
D: -
J: TRBJ1-5
size: -
DNA: TGTGCCACGCTGTTGGGGGCGGACAATCAGCCCCAGCATTTT
CDR3: CATLLGADNQPQHF

V: TRBV5-8
D: TRBD1
J: TRBJ1-1
size: -
DNA: TGTGCCAGCAGCTTGTCGGACAGGACGAACACTGAAGCTTTCTTT
CDR3: CASSLSDRTNTEAFF

V: TRBV28
D: TRBD1
J: TRBJ1-6
size: -
DNA: TGTGCCAGCAGTCTACAGGGGGAGTATAATTCACCCCTCCACTTT
CDR3: CASSLQGEYNSPLHF

V: TRBV7-9
D: -
J: TRBJ1-2
size: once
DNA: TGTGCCAGCACCCGGGGAGGGGACGACTATGGCTACACCTTC
CDR3: CASTRGGDDYGYTF

V: TRBV12-5
D: -
J: TRBJ2-1
size: -
DNA: TGTGCTAGTAGAGCCGACTTAAGCTCCTACAATGAGCAGTTCTTC
CDR3: CASRADLSSYNEQFF

V: TRBV24-1
D: TRBD1
J: TRBJ2-2
size: once
DNA: TGTGCCACCAGGGACAGGGATACCGGGGAGCTGTTTTTT
CDR3: CATRDRDTGELFF

V: TRBV6-5
D: -
J: TRBJ1-5
size: -
DNA: TGTGCCACTTCGGAGGGTCTCAATCAGCCCCAGCATTTT
CDR3: CATSEGLNQPQHF

V: TRBV27
D: -
J: TRBJ1-2
size: -
DNA: TGTGCCAGCAGCCCTACAGGGACCTATGGCTACACCTTC
CDR3: CASSPTGTYGYTF

V: TRBV3-1/TRBV3-2
D: -
J: TRBJ1-6
size: -
DNA: TGTGCCAGCAGCCAAGGGCTTATTGCACCCCTCCACTTT
CDR3: CASSQGLIAPLHF

V: TRBV6-5
D: -
J: TRBJ1-1
size: -
DNA: TGTGCCAGCAGTTACGGGCTGTTGAACACTGAAGCTTTCTTT
CDR3: CASSYGLLNTEAFF

V: TRBV29-1
D: -
J: TRBJ1-2
size: -
DNA: TGCAGCGTTATCTACACAGGGAGCTATGGCTACACCTTC
CDR3: CSVIYTGSYGYTF

V: TRBV7-2
D: TRBD1
J: TRBJ1-3
size: -
DNA: TGTGCCAGCAGCTTAGGGGGACAGGGATTCATCTCTGGAAACACCATATATTTT
CDR3: CASSLGGQGFISGNTIYF

V: TRBV19
D: -
J: TRBJ1-1
size: -
DNA: TGTGCCAGTAGTATAGGTTCCAGACTAATGAACACTGAAGCTTTCTTT
CDR3: CASSIGSRLMNTEAFF

V: TRBV6-6
D: -
J: TRBJ2-5
size: -
DNA: TGTGCCAGCAGGCTAGAGGTGCAAGAGACCCAGTACTTC
CDR3: CASRLEVQETQYF

V: TRBV5-6
D: TRBD1
J: TRBJ1-4
size: -
DNA: TGTGCCAGCAGCGCCCAAGGGGGCGCGAGGGAAAAACTGTTTTTT
CDR3: CASSAQGGAREKLFF

V: TRBV5-1
D: TRBD1
J: TRBJ1-2
size: -
DNA: TGCGCCAGCAGCACACAGGGGGCGAGAAGCGGCTACACCTTC
CDR3: CASSTQGARSGYTF

V: TRBV10-3
D: TRBD1
J: TRBJ1-4
size: -
DNA: TGTGCCATCTATGACAGGGTACTGGAAAAACTGTTTTTT
CDR3: CAIYDRVLEKLFF

V: TRBV5-6
D: -
J: TRBJ2-1
size: -
DNA: TGTGCCAGCAGCTTACGACGGGGGACTGGAGAGCAGTTCTTC
CDR3: CASSLRRGTGEQFF

V: TRBV7-2
D: -
J: TRBJ2-1
size: -
DNA: TGTGCCAGCAGCTTAGCGGGGGCAAACAATGAGCAGTTCTTC
CDR3: CASSLAGANNEQFF

V: TRBV7-8
D: TRBD1
J: TRBJ2-5
size: -
DNA: TGTGCCAGCAGCCGCCAGGACAGGGGACCTTCTCGCCAAGAGACCCAGTACTTC
CDR3: CASSRQDRGPSRQETQYF

V: TRBV5-4
D: TRBD2
J: TRBJ2-3
size: -
DNA: TGTGCCAGCAGGCTAGCGGGGGGGCCTCATACGCAGTATTTT
CDR3: CASRLAGGPHTQYF

V: TRBV7-9
D: TRBD1
J: TRBJ2-1
size: -
DNA: TGTGCCAGCAGCCAGCCGGGACAGGGCTACAATGAGCAGTTCTTC
CDR3: CASSQPGQGYNEQFF